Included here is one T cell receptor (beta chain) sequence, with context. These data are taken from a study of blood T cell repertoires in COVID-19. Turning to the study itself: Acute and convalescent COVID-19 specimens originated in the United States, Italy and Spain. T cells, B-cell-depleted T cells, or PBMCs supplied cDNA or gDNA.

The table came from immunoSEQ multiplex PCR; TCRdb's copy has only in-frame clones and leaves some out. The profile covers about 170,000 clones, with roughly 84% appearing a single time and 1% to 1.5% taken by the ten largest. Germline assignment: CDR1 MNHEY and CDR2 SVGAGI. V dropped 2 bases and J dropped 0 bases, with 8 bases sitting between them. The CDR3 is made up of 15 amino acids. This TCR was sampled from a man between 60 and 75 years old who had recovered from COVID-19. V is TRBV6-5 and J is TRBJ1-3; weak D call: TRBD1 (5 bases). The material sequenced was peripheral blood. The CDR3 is CASSYVTGSGNTIYF. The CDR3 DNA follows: TGTGCCAGCAGTTACGTAACAGGCTCTGGAAACACCATATATTTT.